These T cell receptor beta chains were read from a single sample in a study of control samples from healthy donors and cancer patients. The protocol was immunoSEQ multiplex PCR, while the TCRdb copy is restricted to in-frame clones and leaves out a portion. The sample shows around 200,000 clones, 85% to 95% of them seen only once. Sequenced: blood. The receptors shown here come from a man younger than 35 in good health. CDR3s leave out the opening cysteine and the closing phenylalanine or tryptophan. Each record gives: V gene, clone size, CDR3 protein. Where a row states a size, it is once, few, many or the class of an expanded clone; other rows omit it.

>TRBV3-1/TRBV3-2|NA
ATLRGGEETQY
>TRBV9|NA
ASSVGGTANEKLF
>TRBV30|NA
AWSQGEKSRRAF
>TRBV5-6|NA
ASSLQRLLPQH
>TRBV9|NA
ASSVDEGWNSPLH
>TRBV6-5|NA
ASTTIGTEAF
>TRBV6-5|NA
ASLLAGRPTDTQY
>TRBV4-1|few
ASSQDPQGASYGYT
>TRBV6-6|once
ASSQRGHNEQF
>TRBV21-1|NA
ASSKVTGRLYEQY
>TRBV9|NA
ASSPSGAGGQGSQY
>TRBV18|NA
ASSDRAYGYT
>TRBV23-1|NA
ASSQSSTRRRRAYT
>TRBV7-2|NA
ASSLEGPAGEQF
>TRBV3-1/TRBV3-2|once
ASSQGYRAYGYT
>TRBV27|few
ASSSSADTQY
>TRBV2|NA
ASSEGGDIDTQY
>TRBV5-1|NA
ASSSDVVVGTNYGYT
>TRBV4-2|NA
ASSQALDSLNTEAF
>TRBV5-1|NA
ASSRQGDEQY
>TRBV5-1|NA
ASSDTRTGELF
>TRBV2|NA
ASSEWVSVNQPQH
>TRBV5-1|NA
ASSALQGAATEAF
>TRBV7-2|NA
ASSSDPNSPLH
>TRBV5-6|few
ASSPRGGASYNSPLH
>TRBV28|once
ASSTSGTHLESYT
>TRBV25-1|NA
ASSLFGTGSTDTQY
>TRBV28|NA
ASSLGGTVAKEQF
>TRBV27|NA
ASLQPFYNEQF
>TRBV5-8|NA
ASSSGFGNTIY
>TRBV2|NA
ASKQGPNQPQH
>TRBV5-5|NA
ASSLDAGSGNTIY
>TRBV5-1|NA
ASSSFRDRGGTGELF
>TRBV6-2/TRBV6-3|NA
ASSYPTGGFKNTEAF
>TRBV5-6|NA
ASSFQGGNTEAF
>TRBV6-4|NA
ASSRGSGTGELF
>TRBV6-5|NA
ASLQGSFSYNEQF
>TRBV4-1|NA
ASRQGGDYGYT
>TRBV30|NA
AWSVPTGEEKLF
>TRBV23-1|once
ASSQGPAYEQY
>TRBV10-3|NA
AINGGGDNEQF
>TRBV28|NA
ASSLFGQGAGDTQY
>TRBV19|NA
ASSIGTGENIQY
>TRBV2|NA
ASMVSLLAKNIQY
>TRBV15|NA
ATSRVRTGGSNSPLH
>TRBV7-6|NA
ASSLSISDTQY
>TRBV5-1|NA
ASSQSPGTGFGGYT
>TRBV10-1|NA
ASSESGTGVVGTDTQY
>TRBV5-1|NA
ASSLPGGDEQF
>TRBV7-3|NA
ASSLTTSGGFKDTQY
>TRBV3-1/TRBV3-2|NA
ASSHHIGTGGVEKLF
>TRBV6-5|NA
ASSSTGAEQY
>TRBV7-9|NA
ASSLRLGVWETQY